This T cell receptor beta chain was found in a study of a mutant IDH1 vaccine in newly diagnosed glioma. Study details: The study gave patients eight vaccinations in weeks 1, 3, 5, 7, 11, 15, 19, 23. It was radiotherapy, temozolomide, or both that patients received previously, with most receiving both.

Described time point: week 11, during vaccination. Doses consisted of 300 ug of mutant IDH1 20-mer peptide each, paired with topical imiquimod. With 2 bases removed from V and 7 bases from J, the gap between germline ends came to 14 bases. CDR1 is GTSNPN, CDR2 SVGIG, per germline (reference sequence). CDR3 length equals 13 residues. Note on this clone: What it binds is unknown.

The protocol was immunoSEQ multiplex PCR, while the TCRdb copy is restricted to in-frame clones and leaves out a portion. The data show some 33,000 clones, around 82% seen once. The J gene is TRBJ1-1, the V gene TRBV30; TRBD1 is a possible D gene (5 bases). This sample comprised PBMCs, obtained from a glioma patient whose treatment included an IDH1 peptide vaccine. The clonotype was recovered from a man aged 25-45 years with glioma. The CDR3 DNA reads TGTGCCTGGAGTCTGACAGCCTACAGTGAAGCTTTCTTT. It encodes CAWSLTAYSEAFF.